The sequence of this T cell receptor beta chain was determined in a study of technical replicates of blood from a handful of donors. Here immunoSEQ multiplex PCR was the method, and the copy in TCRdb shows in-frame clones only, minus some. The table has about 75,000 clones, nearly 98% seen once. Germline CDR1 MNHEY, CDR2 SMNVEV (reference sequence). V lost 0 bases to trimming and J lost 3 bases, with 9 bases between them. CDR3 length: 15 residues. This rearrangement joins TRBV27 to TRBJ1-5; D uncertain. The sequence came from a human donor in good health. The sample comprised T cells isolated from PBMCs. CDR3: CASSLSLSINQPQHF. CDR3 DNA sequence: TGTGCCAGCAGTTTATCCCTGAGCATCAATCAGCCCCAGCATTTT.